What follows are 9 T cell receptor beta chains derived from one specimen sequenced in a study of T cell responses to AZD1222 COVID-19 vaccine listed by TCRdb under 2021. The time point label, read with the paper, signifies: baseline before first vaccination. Libraries were built with the immunoSEQ multiplex PCR assay. What TCRdb holds here is the immuneACCESS table cut down to in-frame rearrangements. Part of the clones is not present; checked against another copy, under half of the missing clones reflect an unresolved V gene, and the others are unexplained. The sample profile shows 150,000 to 200,000 clones; over 90% of them were found once. About 2.5% of the sample belongs to the ten largest clones. Sequenced material: peripheral blood, taken on day 0 of AZD1222 vaccination. The receptors shown here come from an adult in good health.

The gene calls are TRBV9 and TRBJ2-3, with D perhaps TRBD2 (6 bases). CDR3 length equals 16 residues. Germline V gene lookup returns CDR1 SGDLS and CDR2 YYNGEE. Trimming removed 4 bases at V and 2 bases at J, with 17 bases between. The DNA of the CDR3 is TGTGCCAGCAGCTCTAGAGGGGACTGGGACACAGATACGCAGTATTTT. Translating it yields CASSSRGDWDTDTQYF.

V and J are TRBV28 and TRBJ2-3; D possibly matches TRBD1 or TRBD2 (6 bases each). This CDR3 spans 15 amino acids. Germline assignment: CDR1 MDHEN and CDR2 SYDVKM. Deletions cut 8 bases from V and 1 base from J, with 16 bases between. For the CDR3, the DNA is TGTGCCAGCGCGGGAAGGGGGTTGGGCACAGATACGCAGTATTTT. Its protein is CASAGRGLGTDTQYF.

The V gene is TRBV9, the J gene TRBJ1-4, with D possibly being TRBD1 (5 bases). V gave up 0 bases and J gave up 8 bases, with 11 bases separating them. The CDR3 runs 14 residues. Germline V CDR1 and CDR2: SGDLS, YYNGEE. Here the CDR3 DNA reads TGTGCCAGCAGCGTAGATGGGGGTAGCGAAAAACTGTTTTTT. Protein: CASSVDGGSEKLFF.

The chain combines TRBV7-3 with TRBJ1-1; D call uncertain. V dropped 8 bases and J dropped 1 base, with 14 bases sitting between them. The CDR3 is 14 amino acids. Germline assignment: CDR1 SGHTA and CDR2 FQGTGA. CDR3 in amino acids: CASSRGHQNTEAFF. The CDR3 DNA is TGTGCCAGCTCTCGAGGGCACCAGAACACTGAAGCTTTCTTT.

For the CDR3, the DNA is TGTGCCAGCAGCCATGGGACTCTAGGGGACTATAGCAATCAGCCCCAGCATTTT. Translating gives CASSHGTLGDYSNQPQHF. The V call is TRBV3-1 (or the pseudogene TRBV3-2), the J call TRBJ1-5; perhaps TRBD1 as D (5 bases). CDR1 is LGHDT and CDR2 is YNNKEL in the germline V gene (reference sequence). The CDR3 sequence is 18 residues long. Trimming pared 3 bases from V and 0 bases from J, leaving 18 bases between.

The rearrangement joins TRBV6-5 to TRBJ1-2, with D tentatively TRBD1 (5 bases). Trimming removed 4 bases from V and 5 bases from J, with 14 bases in between. The CDR3 runs 14 residues. Per the germline V gene, CDR1 is MNHEY and CDR2 is SVGAGI. CDR3 sequence (DNA): TGTGCCAGCAGTTCAATGGGACGGCTATATGGCTACACCTTC. Its protein is CASSSMGRLYGYTF.

CDR3 bases: TGTGCCAGCAGTTTCCCTCTGCCACAGGGAGATACGCAGTATTTT. This codes for CASSFPLPQGDTQYF. The chain has TRBV28 and TRBJ2-3, with D possibly TRBD1 on 6 matching bases. The CDR3 is 15 residues long. Per the germline V gene, CDR1 is MDHEN and CDR2 is SYDVKM. Trimming removed 3 bases at V and 5 bases at J, with 15 bases between.

This rearrangement joins TRBV28 to TRBJ2-7, with TRBD2 matching over 10 bases. V was clipped by 5 bases and J by 5 bases; unmatched bases: 12. The CDR3 consists of 16 residues. Per the germline V gene, CDR1 is MDHEN and CDR2 is SYDVKM. CDR3: CASSGASGRISHEQYF. DNA for the CDR3: TGTGCCAGCAGTGGGGCTAGCGGGAGAATTTCCCACGAGCAGTACTTC.

The V call is TRBV7-2, the J call TRBJ1-2; D call uncertain. Germline CDR1 SGHTA, CDR2 FQGNSA. V was shortened by 8 bases and J by 5 bases, with 33 bases between the two germline ends. CDR3 length equals 19 residues. Written as DNA, the CDR3 is TGTGCCAGCCCGAGGGTTCAGGCTTTTGTCCCGCCCTTTAGGTATGGCTACACCTTC. Amino acid sequence: CASPRVQAFVPPFRYGYTF.